The 9 T cell receptor beta chains presented below share a single source sample, sequenced in a study of CD8 T cells in Susac syndrome. Random hexamers served to reverse transcribe about 0.45 to 1 ug RNA. TCRdb passed the immunoSEQ multiplex PCR reads through MiXCR, listing each CDR3 protein once. This sample has under 25,000 distinct CDR3 sequences, with 90% to 95% found just once. The sequencing sample was made of CD8+ T cells from PBMCs. The receptors come from a human donor in good health.

This rearrangement joins TRBV7-9 to TRBJ1-2; the D is unclear. Trimming cost V 5 bases and J 8 bases, with 15 bases left between them. The CDR3 extends over 13 amino acids. CDR1 SEHNR and CDR2 FQNEAQ come from the germline V gene (reference sequence). CDR3 DNA: TGTGCCAGCAGCCTAGATAGGCACGGGGGCTACACCTTC. This translates into CASSLDRHGGYTF.

The chain links TRBV3-1 to TRBJ2-7; 10 bases agree with TRBD1. CDR1 is LGHDT, CDR2 YNNKEL, per germline (reference sequence). J gave up 4 bases and V 1 base, and 7 bases lay outside the gene matches. The CDR3 is made up of 16 amino acids. The CDR3 is CASSQVGDRGPYEQYF. Here the CDR3 DNA reads TGTGCCAGCAGCCAAGTTGGGGACAGGGGCCCATACGAGCAGTACTTC.

The gene calls are TRBV19 and TRBJ2-1; 7 nucleotides line up with TRBD2. The CDR3 has 15 amino acids. V dropped 7 bases and J dropped 0; count of bases not matched to a gene: 6. In germline, CDR1 is LNHDA, CDR2 SQIVND (reference sequence). CDR3 amino acids: CASTIGGSSYNEQFF. DNA for the CDR3: TGTGCCAGTACCATCGGGGGGAGCTCCTACAATGAGCAGTTCTTC.

This chain joins TRBV3-1 and TRBJ2-1, with 8 bases that match TRBD1. Trimming cost V 5 bases and J 2 bases; bases outside gene matches: 26. This CDR3 has 22 amino acids. Germline loops: CDR1 LGHDT, CDR2 YNNKEL (reference sequence). The CDR3 reads CASSSGQGLKGQAIWPYNEQFF. Here the CDR3 DNA reads TGTGCCAGCAGCTCCGGACAGGGTCTGAAGGGACAAGCGATCTGGCCCTACAATGAGCAGTTCTTC.

The chain's CDR3 is CASSRTRDTITDTQYF. Here the CDR3 DNA reads TGTGCCAGCAGCCGGACTAGAGACACGATCACAGATACGCAGTATTTT. V gene TRBV3-1 combines with J gene TRBJ2-3; 7 bases line up with TRBD2. V gave up 4 bases and J gave up 2 bases; unmatched junction bases: 9. CDR3 length: 16 amino acids. CDR1 is LGHDT, CDR2 YNNKEL, per germline (reference sequence).

This clonotype was seen a single time. V and J are TRBV5-6 and TRBJ1-4; the D is unclear. The CDR3 covers 15 residues. Trimming took off 4 bases at V and 8 bases at J, with 18 bases between the two ends. Germline CDR1 SGHDT, CDR2 YYEEEE. This CDR3 reads CASSGTTEGREKLFF. The CDR3 DNA follows: TGTGCCAGCAGCGGTACAACGGAGGGCAGGGAAAAACTGTTTTTT.

This clonotype showed up just a few times. The chain uses TRBV19 and TRBJ2-7; 9 bases fit TRBD1. The germline V gene has CDR1 LNHDA and CDR2 SQIVND (reference sequence). With 5 bases clipped from V and 1 base from J, the junction kept 6 bases outside the gene matches. The CDR3 spans 15 residues. The DNA of the CDR3 is TGTGCCAGTAGTCCCGGGACAGGGTCTTCCTACGAGCAGTACTTC. Translated, it gives CASSPGTGSSYEQYF. The full variable domain, completed using reference TRBV19 and TRBJ2-7, is DGGITQSPKYLFRKEGQNVTLSCEQNLNHDAMYWYRQDPGQGLRLIYYSQIVNDFQKGDIAEGYSVSREKKESFPLTVTSAQKNPTAFYLCASSPGTGSSYEQYFGPGTRLTVT.

This chain uses TRBV10-3 with TRBJ1-1; D perhaps matches TRBD1 (6 bases). The CDR3 extends over 13 amino acids. Germline V gene data show CDR1 as ENHRY and CDR2 as SYGVKD. V was cut by 6 bases and J by 5 bases, with 13 bases left in between. In DNA form, the CDR3 reads TGTGCCATCAGAGTGGACAGAGGGACTGAAGCTTTCTTT. This encodes CAIRVDRGTEAFF.

J is TRBJ1-1 and V is TRBV13; the D is unclear. The CDR3 has 12 residues. With 3 bases removed from V and 4 bases from J, the gap between germline ends came to 6 bases. Germline V gene sequence: CDR1 PRHDT, CDR2 FYEKMQ (reference sequence). CDR3 protein: CASSFRGTEAFF. CDR3 DNA sequence: TGTGCCAGCAGCTTCCGGGGCACTGAAGCTTTCTTT.